This is a list of T cell receptor beta chains from one sample in a study of blood T cells in healthy people across ages. TCRdb used MiXCR to reprocess the 5' RACE reads, holding one entry per CDR3 protein. The sample comprises about 970,000 distinct CDR3 sequences, 45% to 60% of which are singletons, and about a fifth rests with the top ten. Sequenced: blood. Receptor source: a woman aged 55-70 years in good health. Each CDR3 is given with its conserved first and last residue. A D gene is named only where the DNA matches it firmly. Part of the rows lack a size; the others show once, few, many or a class for expanded clones.

v_gene,d_gene,j_gene,abundance,CDR3aa,CDR3nt
TRBV12-3/TRBV12-4,-,TRBJ1-2,few,CASSLVGGYYGYTF,TGTGCCAGCAGTTTAGTCGGGGGGTACTATGGCTACACCTTC
TRBV12-3/TRBV12-4,-,TRBJ1-5,-,CASTSVGQPQHF,TGTGCCAGCACTTCTGTTGGCCAGCCCCAGCATTTT
TRBV7-9,TRBD2,TRBJ2-1,-,CASSPAGEPYNEQFF,TGTGCCAGCAGCCCAGCGGGAGAGCCCTACAATGAGCAGTTCTTC
TRBV7-2,-,TRBJ2-3,-,CASSPTYTDTQYF,TGTGCCAGCAGCCCAACTTACACAGATACGCAGTATTTT
TRBV13,-,TRBJ2-3,many,CASSLPLGDTQYF,TGTGCCAGCAGCCTCCCACTCGGGGATACGCAGTATTTT
TRBV4-2,-,TRBJ1-3,-,CASSDREGGRGSTKSGNTIYF,TGTGCCAGCAGTGACCGAGAAGGGGGTCGGGGCTCTACCAAATCTGGAAACACCATATATTTT
TRBV6-1,TRBD2,TRBJ2-7,few,CASSAQGLVSYEQYF,TGTGCCAGCAGTGCTCAGGGACTAGTGTCCTACGAGCAGTACTTC
TRBV21-1,-,TRBJ2-7,-,CASSKRRPLWRELTYEQYF,TGTGCCAGCAGCAAACGCCGACCCTTATGGCGGGAGCTTACCTACGAGCAGTACTTC
TRBV6-6,-,TRBJ1-6,-,CASSDSGRETPLHF,TGTGCCAGCAGTGACTCCGGCAGGGAGACACCCCTCCACTTT
TRBV4-1,-,TRBJ2-7,few,CASSQSTTDRRGSEQYF,TGCGCCAGCAGCCAGTCAACCACGGACAGGAGGGGGTCTGAGCAGTACTTC
TRBV7-2,TRBD2,TRBJ2-3,-,CASSRSGRQDTQYF,TGTGCCAGCAGCCGCAGCGGGAGACAAGATACGCAGTATTTT
TRBV10-3,-,TRBJ2-7,few,CATGVASSYEQYF,TGTGCCACTGGGGTAGCGAGCTCCTACGAGCAGTACTTC
TRBV7-3,TRBD1,TRBJ1-1,-,CASSSQGAEVAFF,TGTGCCAGCAGCTCCCAGGGGGCCGAGGTGGCTTTCTTT
TRBV5-1,TRBD1,TRBJ2-3,few,CASSLPGNRGNTQYF,TGCGCCAGCAGCCTACCGGGAAACAGGGGAAATACGCAGTATTTT
TRBV4-1,TRBD2,TRBJ2-7,-,CASSPGVNLAGPGRRAYEQYF,TGCGCCAGCAGCCCCGGTGTAAACCTAGCGGGACCGGGCCGGCGGGCCTACGAGCAGTACTTC
TRBV2,-,TRBJ2-7,few,CASSDRGTGEQYF,TGTGCCAGCAGTGACCGGGGGACGGGCGAGCAGTACTTC
TRBV12-3/TRBV12-4,-,TRBJ2-7,-,CASSLVGRGVDEQYF,TGTGCCAGCAGTTTAGTCGGGAGAGGGGTTGATGAGCAGTACTTC
TRBV20-1,-,TRBJ1-1,-,CSSVATPGDRQAVNTEAFF,TGCAGTTCCGTCGCGACCCCCGGAGATCGACAGGCGGTGAACACTGAAGCTTTCTTT
TRBV12-3/TRBV12-4,-,TRBJ2-3,-,CASRVREDTQYF,TGTGCCAGCAGAGTTAGAGAAGATACGCAGTATTTT
TRBV6-2/TRBV6-3,-,TRBJ1-1,few,CATGGGMNTEAFF,TGTGCCACCGGAGGGGGTATGAACACTGAAGCTTTCTTT
TRBV6-2/TRBV6-3,TRBD2,TRBJ2-1,few,CASSYPASGANEQFF,TGTGCCAGCAGTTACCCCGCTAGCGGGGCAAATGAGCAGTTCTTC
TRBV18,-,TRBJ2-7,-,CASSPNGGHPSYEQYF,TGTGCCAGCTCACCAAATGGGGGTCACCCTTCCTACGAGCAGTACTTC
TRBV12-3/TRBV12-4,-,TRBJ2-1,few,CASESSYNEQFF,TGTGCCAGCGAGAGCTCCTACAATGAGCAGTTCTTC
TRBV25-1,-,TRBJ2-3,few,CASSGRASAKSDTQYF,TGTGCCAGCAGTGGAAGGGCTAGCGCTAAGTCGGATACGCAGTATTTT
TRBV5-5,-,TRBJ2-5,few,CASSFTSPQETQYF,TGTGCCAGCAGCTTTACTTCCCCCCAAGAGACCCAGTACTTC
TRBV4-1,-,TRBJ2-7,-,CASSQVKLGSSGSYEQYF,TGCGCCAGCAGCCAAGTTAAGCTTGGGTCGAGCGGATCCTACGAGCAGTACTTC
TRBV4-1,TRBD2,TRBJ2-1,-,CASSPPGLAAWNEQFF,TGCGCCAGCAGCCCTCCGGGGCTAGCGGCTTGGAATGAGCAGTTCTTC
TRBV2,-,TRBJ1-5,-,CASSESPNPNQPQHF,TGTGCCAGCAGTGAAAGCCCGAACCCCAATCAGCCCCAGCATTTT
TRBV7-9,-,TRBJ2-7,-,CASSSSDRTYEQYF,TGTGCCAGCAGCTCCTCCGACAGAACCTACGAGCAGTACTTC
TRBV12-3/TRBV12-4,TRBD2,TRBJ2-2,many,CASSFSAGESTGELFF,TGTGCCAGCAGTTTCTCAGCGGGAGAATCCACCGGGGAGCTGTTTTTT
TRBV12-3/TRBV12-4,-,TRBJ1-2,-,CASSSNRVYGYTF,TGTGCCAGCAGCTCGAACAGGGTTTACGGCTACACCTTC
TRBV12-3/TRBV12-4,TRBD1,TRBJ2-7,-,CASSLRPTGGYEQYF,TGTGCCAGCAGTCTACGACCGACAGGGGGGTACGAGCAGTACTTC
TRBV20-1,TRBD1,TRBJ2-7,-,CSATPGTGGYNEQYF,TGCAGTGCTACGCCCGGGACAGGGGGTTACAATGAGCAGTACTTC
TRBV12-3/TRBV12-4,-,TRBJ2-2,-,CASSLGGPLAYPGELFF,TGTGCCAGCAGTTTGGGAGGCCCCCTAGCATACCCCGGGGAGCTGTTTTTT
TRBV20-1,-,TRBJ2-5,-,CSARAYSPYQETQYF,TGCAGTGCTAGAGCCTACTCTCCGTACCAAGAGACCCAGTACTTC
TRBV29-1,TRBD1,TRBJ2-3,many,CSVGQGADTQYF,TGCAGCGTTGGCCAGGGGGCAGATACGCAGTATTTT
TRBV7-2,-,TRBJ2-7,many,CASSFSARAYEQYF,TGTGCCAGCAGCTTTTCCGCGCGCGCCTACGAGCAGTACTTC
TRBV7-8,-,TRBJ1-5,-,CASSLGPGGNQPQHF,TGTGCCAGCAGCTTGGGACCAGGGGGCAATCAGCCCCAGCATTTT
TRBV2,TRBD1,TRBJ2-7,-,CASSARTGAAGEQYF,TGTGCCAGCAGTGCGAGGACAGGGGCTGCCGGCGAGCAGTACTTC
TRBV27,-,TRBJ2-7,-,CASSFLPFLGVDEQYF,TGTGCCAGCAGTTTCTTACCGTTTCTAGGGGTCGACGAGCAGTACTTC
TRBV14,TRBD1,TRBJ1-2,few,CASTSGGGYGYTF,TGTGCCAGCACTTCAGGGGGCGGCTATGGCTACACCTTC
TRBV12-3/TRBV12-4,-,TRBJ1-2,once,CASTRGGNYGCTF,-
TRBV27,-,TRBJ2-7,-,CASSAGAVHEQYF,TGTGCCAGCAGTGCCGGCGCCGTCCACGAGCAGTACTTC